These 10 T cell receptor beta chains share one sample of origin, sequenced in a study of B cell selection in AIRE deficiency. Sorting defined conventional CD4 T cells as CD4+CD127+. Repertoires were generated with immunoSEQ multiplex PCR, while TCRdb's copy carries only in-frame clones and drops some. Of tens of thousands of clones listed, approximately 96% are singletons. Specimen: conventional CD4+ T cells sorted from PBMCs. These receptors all come from a human donor with AIRE deficiency.

The chain is built from TRBV27 and TRBJ1-5; no definite D call. This CDR3 region has 13 residues. CDR1 and CDR2 (germline): MNHEY, SMNVEV (reference sequence). Trimming took 4 bases from V and 6 from J, leaving 10 bases between them. The CDR3 region is CASSSREGQPQHF. CDR3 DNA: TGTGCCAGCAGTTCCCGGGAAGGTCAGCCCCAGCATTTT.

The genes are TRBV4-3 and TRBJ2-1; D unresolved. The CDR3 runs 14 residues. Germline V gives CDR1 LGHNA, CDR2 YSLEER. V shed 1 base and J shed 10 bases, with 14 bases lying between them. CDR3 loop: CASSQVVGYSEQFF. In DNA form, the CDR3 reads TGCGCCAGCAGCCAAGTCGTTGGCTATTCCGAGCAGTTCTTC.

The rearrangement uses TRBV5-5 and TRBJ2-7; 11 bases align to TRBD2. From germline, CDR1 is SGHKS and CDR2 YYEKEE (reference sequence). Trimming at V came to 5 bases and at J to 4 bases, leaving 8 bases not matched to a gene. The CDR3 spans 15 residues. CDR3 in DNA: TGTGCCAGCAGTCGACTAGCGGGACAGCCATACGAGCAGTACTTC. Its protein product is CASSRLAGQPYEQYF.

V and J are TRBV7-2 and TRBJ1-5; D unresolved. CDR1 and CDR2 from the germline V gene are SGHTA and FQGNSA. V was cut by 6 bases and J by 6 bases, with 9 bases left in between. CDR3 length equals 12 residues. CDR3: CASRIGSQPQHF. The DNA of the CDR3 is TGTGCCAGCAGAATAGGTAGTCAGCCCCAGCATTTT.

The rearrangement uses TRBV25-1 and TRBJ1-2, with TRBD1 as a possible D gene (6 bases). The V end lost 4 bases, the J end lost 5 bases, and 14 bases lay between the germline ends. The germline gives CDR1 MGHDK, CDR2 SYGVNS. This CDR3 comprises 14 residues. The CDR3 region has the DNA TGTGCCAGCAGTGGGCCGGGACACGCATATGGCTACACCTTC. Residues: CASSGPGHAYGYTF.

This rearrangement joins TRBV4-1 to TRBJ2-2; 12 nucleotides agree with TRBD2. Germline CDR1 is MGHRA and CDR2 is YSYEKL. Losses at the gene ends were 4 bases for V and 7 bases for J; bases not matched to a gene: 4. The CDR3 has 15 residues. The CDR3 bases are TGCGCCAGCAGCCCCCCGGGACTAGCGGGCGGGGAGCTGTTTTTT. Translation: CASSPPGLAGGELFF.

The chain couples TRBV5-4 to TRBJ2-3, with 11 bases fitting TRBD1. V was pared by 4 bases and J by 4 bases, with 5 bases of the junction left unmatched. Germline values: CDR1 SGHNT, CDR2 YYREEE (reference sequence). This CDR3 contains 15 residues. CDR3 loop: CASSSPGQGADTQYF. The CDR3 DNA follows: TGTGCCAGCAGCAGTCCGGGACAGGGGGCAGATACGCAGTATTTT.

J is TRBJ2-7 and V is TRBV6-6, with 9 positions matching TRBD1. Germline V gene lookup returns CDR1 MNHNY and CDR2 SVGAGI (reference sequence). The CDR3 runs 13 residues. Trimming cost V 7 bases and J 3 bases; bases outside gene matches: 4. The CDR3 nucleotides are TGTGCCAGCACAAAGGGACAGGGCTACGAGCAGTACTTC. Protein sequence: CASTKGQGYEQYF.

In this sample, this clone turned up once. The rearrangement uses TRBV5-1 and TRBJ1-4; D not resolved. Germline V gene lookup returns CDR1 SGHRS and CDR2 YFSETQ. The V end was cut by 2 bases, the J end by 6 bases, with 2 bases between. This CDR3 has 11 residues. In nucleotides, the CDR3 is TGCGCCAGCAGCTTTGATGAAAAACTGTTTTTT. Translating gives CASSFDEKLFF.

The chain is built from TRBV6-1 and TRBJ2-7, with 7 bases matching TRBD2. The germline V gene has CDR1 MNHNS and CDR2 SASEGT. CDR3 length equals 13 residues. Trimming cost V 4 bases and J 3 bases; bases outside gene matches: 3. The CDR3 loop reads CASSGGEGYEQYF. Written as DNA, the CDR3 is TGTGCCAGCAGTGGGGGGGAGGGCTACGAGCAGTACTTC.